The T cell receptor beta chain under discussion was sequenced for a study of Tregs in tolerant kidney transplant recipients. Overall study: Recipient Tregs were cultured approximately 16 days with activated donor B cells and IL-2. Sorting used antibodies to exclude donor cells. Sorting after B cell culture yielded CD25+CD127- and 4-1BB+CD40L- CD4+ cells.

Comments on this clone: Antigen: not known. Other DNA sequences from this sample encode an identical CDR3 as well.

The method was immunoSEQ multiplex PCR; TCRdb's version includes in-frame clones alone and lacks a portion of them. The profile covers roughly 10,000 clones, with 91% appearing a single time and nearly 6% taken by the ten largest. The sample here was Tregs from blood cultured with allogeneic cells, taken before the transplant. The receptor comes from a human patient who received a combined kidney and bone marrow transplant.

Here the CDR3 DNA reads TGTGCCTGGAGTGTTAGGACCGGTGGGGGGAGGGTCGGCAACGAGCAGTACTTC. This translates into CAWSVRTGGGRVGNEQYF. The V gene is TRBV30, the J gene TRBJ2-7, with 7 nucleotides matching TRBD2. J was trimmed by 5 bases and V by 0 bases; bases with no gene match: 19. From germline, CDR1 is GTSNPN and CDR2 SVGIG (reference sequence). The CDR3 covers 18 residues.